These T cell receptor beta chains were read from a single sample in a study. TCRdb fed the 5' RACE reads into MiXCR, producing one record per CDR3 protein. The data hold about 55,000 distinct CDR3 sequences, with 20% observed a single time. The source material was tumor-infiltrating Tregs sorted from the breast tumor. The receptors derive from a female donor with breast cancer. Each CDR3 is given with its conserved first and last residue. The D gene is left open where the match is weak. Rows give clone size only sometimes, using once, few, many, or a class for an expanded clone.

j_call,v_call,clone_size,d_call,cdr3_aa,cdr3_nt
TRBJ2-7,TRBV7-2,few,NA,CASSFGDTGSQEQYF,TGTGCCAGCAGCTTTGGAGACACGGGTTCTCAAGAGCAGTACTTC
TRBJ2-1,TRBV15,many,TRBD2,CATSLHRVTSGYNEQFF,TGTGCCACCAGCCTCCACAGGGTGACTAGCGGATACAATGAGCAGTTCTTC
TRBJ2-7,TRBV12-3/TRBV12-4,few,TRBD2,CASAGAYEQYF,TGTGCCAGCGCGGGGGCCTACGAGCAGTACTTC
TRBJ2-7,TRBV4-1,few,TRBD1,CASSQAAGQGGHEQYF,TGCGCCAGCAGCCAAGCGGCCGGACAGGGGGGCCACGAGCAGTACTTC
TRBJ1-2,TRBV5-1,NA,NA,CASSLRTGTDNYGYTF,TGCGCCAGCAGCTTGCGCACCGGGACCGATAACTATGGCTACACCTTC
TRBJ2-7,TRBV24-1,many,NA,CATSDKRGPHEQYF,TGTGCCACCAGTGACAAGAGGGGCCCCCACGAGCAGTACTTC
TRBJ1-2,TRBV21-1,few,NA,CASSKSGKGYTF,TGTGCCAGCAGCAAATCGGGGAAAGGCTACACCTTC
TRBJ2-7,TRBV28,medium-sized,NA,CASSLGSTYEQYF,TGTGCCAGCAGTTTAGGCAGTACCTACGAGCAGTACTTC
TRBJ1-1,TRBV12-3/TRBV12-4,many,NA,CASSLQGMNTEAFF,TGTGCCAGCAGTCTACAGGGTATGAACACTGAAGCTTTCTTT
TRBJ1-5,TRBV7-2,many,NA,CASTPDYSNQPQHF,TGTGCCAGCACCCCCGATTATAGCAATCAGCCCCAGCATTTT
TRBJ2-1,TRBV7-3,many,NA,CASALAVSSYNEQFF,TGTGCCAGCGCATTGGCAGTCAGCTCCTACAATGAGCAGTTCTTC
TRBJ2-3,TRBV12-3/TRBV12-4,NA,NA,CASSSSLRDARQYF,TGTGCCAGCAGTTCCTCACTTCGGGACGCTAGGCAGTATTTT
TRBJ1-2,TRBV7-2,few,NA,CASSLGGRNGYTF,TGTGCCAGCAGCTTAGGGGGGCGCAATGGCTACACCTTC
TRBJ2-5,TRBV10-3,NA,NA,CAISEPDAGNRGQETQYF,TGTGCCATCAGTGAGCCGGACGCGGGGAACAGGGGACAGGAGACCCAGTACTTC
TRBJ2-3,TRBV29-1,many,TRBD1,CSVERGRDTQYF,TGCAGCGTTGAAAGGGGGCGGGATACGCAGTATTTT
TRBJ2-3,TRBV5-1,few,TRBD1,CASSGPDRGRGTDTQYF,TGCGCCAGCAGCGGACCGGACAGGGGGCGAGGCACAGATACGCAGTATTTT
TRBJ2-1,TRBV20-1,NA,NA,CSAREYRVREQFF,TGCAGTGCTAGAGAGTACAGGGTTCGTGAGCAGTTCTTC
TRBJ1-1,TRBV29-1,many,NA,CSSWEGMNTEAFF,TGCAGCTCTTGGGAGGGCATGAACACTGAAGCTTTCTTT
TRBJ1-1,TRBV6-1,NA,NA,CASSERGRSEAFF,TGTGCCAGCAGTGAACGAGGGCGCAGTGAAGCTTTCTTT
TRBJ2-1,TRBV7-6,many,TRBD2,CASSLDASGGNEQFF,TGTGCCAGCAGCTTAGACGCTAGCGGGGGCAATGAGCAGTTCTTC
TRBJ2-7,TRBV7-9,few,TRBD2,CASSLELAGAPEQYF,TGTGCCAGCAGCTTAGAGCTAGCGGGAGCTCCCGAGCAGTACTTC
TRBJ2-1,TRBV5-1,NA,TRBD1,CASSLGTGGIYNEQFF,TGCGCCAGCAGCTTGGGGACAGGGGGTATCTACAATGAGCAGTTCTTC
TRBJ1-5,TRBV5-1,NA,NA,CASSPGDNQPQHF,TGCGCCAGCAGCCCCGGGGACAATCAGCCCCAGCATTTT
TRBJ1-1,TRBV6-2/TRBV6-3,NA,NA,CASSYSIARVNTEAFF,TGTGCCAGCAGTTACTCGATCGCCAGGGTGAACACTGAAGCTTTCTTT
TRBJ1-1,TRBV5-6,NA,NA,CASSLVGTEAFF,TGTGCCAGCAGCTTGGTGGGGACTGAAGCTTTCTTT
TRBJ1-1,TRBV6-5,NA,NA,CASSYSSLSDGRDTEACF,TGTGCCAGCAGTTACTCAAGCCTCTCGGACGGAAGGGACACTGAAGCCTGCTTT
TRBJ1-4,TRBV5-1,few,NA,CASRTRPGTGNEKLFF,TGCGCCAGCAGGACCCGACCCGGGACGGGGAATGAAAAACTGTTTTTT
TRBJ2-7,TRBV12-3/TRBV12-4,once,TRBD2,CASSFTSGSSYEQYF,TGTGCCAGCAGCTTCACTAGCGGGAGCTCCTACGAGCAGTACTTC
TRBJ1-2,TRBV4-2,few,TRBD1,CASSQEFGTGTRYGYTF,TGTGCCAGCAGCCAAGAATTCGGGACAGGGACTCGGTATGGCTACACCTTC
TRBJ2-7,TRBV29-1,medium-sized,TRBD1,CSVGKGQAHEQYF,TGCAGCGTTGGGAAGGGACAGGCCCACGAGCAGTACTTC
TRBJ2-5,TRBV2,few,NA,CASGRDNQETQYF,TGTGCCAGCGGCCGGGACAATCAAGAGACCCAGTACTTC
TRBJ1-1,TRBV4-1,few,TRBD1,CASSQLNLGTDEAFF,TGCGCCAGCAGCCAACTCAACCTGGGGACAGACGAAGCTTTCTTT
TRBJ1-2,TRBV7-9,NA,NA,CASSLGNRVGYTF,TGTGCCAGCAGCTTAGGGAACAGGGTTGGCTACACCTTC
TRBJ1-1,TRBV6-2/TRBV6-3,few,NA,CASSYSRFGAFF,TGTGCCAGCAGTTACAGTCGGTTTGGAGCTTTCTTT
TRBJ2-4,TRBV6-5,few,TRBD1,CASNPGGARNIQYF,TGTGCCAGCAACCCAGGGGGCGCGCGAAACATTCAGTACTTC
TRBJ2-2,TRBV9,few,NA,CASSADWKNTGELFF,TGTGCCAGCAGCGCAGACTGGAAGAACACCGGGGAGCTGTTTTTT
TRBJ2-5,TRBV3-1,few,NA,CASSQGRRSQETQYF,TGTGCCAGCAGCCAAGGACGTCGGAGCCAAGAGACCCAGTACTTC
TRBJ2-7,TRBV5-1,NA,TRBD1,CASSLDRGGGPYEQYF,TGCGCCAGCAGCTTGGACAGGGGCGGAGGACCCTACGAGCAGTACTTC
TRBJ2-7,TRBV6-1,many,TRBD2,CASSAGLAGSYEQYF,TGTGCCAGCAGTGCAGGACTAGCGGGGTCCTACGAGCAGTACTTC
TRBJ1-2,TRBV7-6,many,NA,CASSLGPDSGKYGYTF,TGTGCCAGCAGCTTAGGCCCCGACAGCGGAAAATATGGCTACACCTTC
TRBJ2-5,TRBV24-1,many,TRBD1,CATSGSQGTGKQETQYF,TGTGCCACCAGTGGGAGTCAAGGGACAGGGAAACAAGAGACCCAGTACTTC
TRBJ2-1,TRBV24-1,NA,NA,CATSVGQANEQFF,TGTGCCACCAGTGTAGGCCAGGCCAATGAGCAGTTCTTC